These T cell receptor beta chains were read from a single sample in a study of blood T cell repertoires in COVID-19. Clones were read by immunoSEQ multiplex PCR, and TCRdb kept only the in-frame ones, dropping some. Among hundreds of thousands of clones listed, about nine tenths were seen once. The sequencing input was PBMCs or T cells enriched from blood (not recorded which). The receptor set was obtained from a middle-aged woman who had recovered from COVID-19. The CDR3 runs from the conserved cysteine through the conserved F or W. D genes are given only for firm matches. Size values are once, few and many counts, or a class for expanded clones, and some rows have none.

clone size: .; V gene: TRBV7-3; J gene: TRBJ2-5; D gene: .; CDR3 protein: CASSLLPGARETQYF; CDR3 DNA: TGTGCCAGCAGCTTACTGCCGGGTGCGAGGGAGACCCAGTACTTC
clone size: .; V gene: TRBV24-1; J gene: TRBJ2-1; D gene: TRBD2; CDR3 protein: CATSESGTHGNEQFF; CDR3 DNA: TGTGCCACCAGTGAGAGCGGGACCCACGGGAATGAGCAGTTCTTC
clone size: .; V gene: TRBV6-5; J gene: TRBJ1-2; D gene: .; CDR3 protein: CASSNKGLGYTF; CDR3 DNA: TGTGCCAGCAGCAATAAGGGGCTTGGCTACACCTTC
clone size: .; V gene: TRBV7-9; J gene: TRBJ2-1; D gene: .; CDR3 protein: CASRESGRNEQFF; CDR3 DNA: TGTGCCAGCAGAGAATCGGGGAGAAATGAGCAGTTCTTC
clone size: few; V gene: TRBV3-1/TRBV3-2; J gene: TRBJ1-1; D gene: .; CDR3 protein: CASSKETGVYTEAFF; CDR3 DNA: TGTGCCAGCAGCAAAGAGACGGGGGTATACACTGAAGCTTTCTTT
clone size: .; V gene: TRBV4-2; J gene: TRBJ1-5; D gene: .; CDR3 protein: CASSQDPAGLNQPQHF; CDR3 DNA: TGTGCCAGCAGCCAAGATCCGGCAGGGCTCAATCAGCCCCAGCATTTT
clone size: .; V gene: TRBV18; J gene: TRBJ1-5; D gene: .; CDR3 protein: CASSPRSGQPQHF; CDR3 DNA: TGTGCCAGCTCACCAAGGTCGGGGCAGCCCCAGCATTTT
clone size: once; V gene: TRBV29-1; J gene: TRBJ2-3; D gene: .; CDR3 protein: CSGKTSGTDTQYF; CDR3 DNA: TGCAGCGGCAAAACGAGCGGCACAGATACGCAGTATTTT
clone size: .; V gene: TRBV10-1; J gene: TRBJ2-1; D gene: TRBD2; CDR3 protein: CASSDRDYRTFF; CDR3 DNA: TGCGCCAGCAGTGATAGGGACTACCGAACGTTCTTC
clone size: .; V gene: TRBV7-2; J gene: TRBJ1-5; D gene: TRBD1; CDR3 protein: CASSLADRGRVGQPQHF; CDR3 DNA: TGTGCCAGCAGCCTAGCGGACAGGGGTCGGGTAGGACAGCCCCAGCATTTT